The rows below give T cell receptor beta chains drawn from one sample of a study of shared clonotypes between healthy human individuals. Assay used: immunoSEQ multiplex PCR; TCRdb lists only in-frame clones, some missing. The table lists over 800,000 clones, about 92% of them singletons. The sequencing sample was made of naive CD8+ T cells sorted from blood. These receptors were obtained from a man aged 25-45 years in good health. The CDR3 runs from the conserved cysteine through the conserved F or W. Fields, in order: clone size, V gene, D gene, J gene, CDR3 DNA, CDR3 protein. A D gene is named only where the DNA matches it firmly. For some rows the clone size is stated as once, few or many, or as a class when expanded; others skip it.

>.|TRBV7-9|TRBD1|TRBJ1-1
TGTGCCAGCAGCTTGGGACAGGGGTCGAACACTGAAGCTTTCTTT
CASSLGQGSNTEAFF
>once|TRBV6-6|.|TRBJ2-1
TGTGCCAGCGGGGATCTCTATGAGCAGTTCTTC
CASGDLYEQFF
>.|TRBV4-3|.|TRBJ1-2
TGCGCCAGCAGCCAAGGGACGGATACCTTTAACTATGGCTACACCTTC
CASSQGTDTFNYGYTF
>.|TRBV4-1|.|TRBJ1-4
TGCGCCAGCAGCCCTTCCCACATGGGGGTGGAAAAACTGTTTTTT
CASSPSHMGVEKLFF
>.|TRBV6-5|.|TRBJ2-7
TGTGCCAGCAGTTACTCGAAGGCGGGGTACAACTACGAGCAGTACTTC
CASSYSKAGYNYEQYF
>.|TRBV28|.|TRBJ1-1
TGTGCCAGCAGCTCCCGGGGGTCCACTGAAGCTTTCTTT
CASSSRGSTEAFF
>.|TRBV18|.|TRBJ1-5
TGTGCCAGCTCACCACGGTCTGCGCGCAATCAGCCCCAGCATTTT
CASSPRSARNQPQHF
>.|TRBV7-9|.|TRBJ2-5
TGTGCCAGCAGCGGTACGGGTAGCCCCATAGAGACCCAGTACTTC
CASSGTGSPIETQYF
>.|TRBV27|.|TRBJ2-7
TGTGCCAGCAGTTTAAAGGGGGGAGGCTCCTACGAGCAGTACTTC
CASSLKGGGSYEQYF
>.|TRBV27|.|TRBJ1-1
TGTGCCAGCAGTCCCCCTGGAACTGAAGCTTTCTTT
CASSPPGTEAFF
>.|TRBV14|TRBD2|TRBJ2-5
TGTGCCAGCAGCCAACTAACCGGGACTAGCGAAAGGCAGACCCAGTACTTC
CASSQLTGTSERQTQYF
>once|TRBV27|.|TRBJ2-1
TGTGCCAGCAGTTTACGTCGGGGGGAGCAGTTCTTC
CASSLRRGEQFF
>.|TRBV27|.|TRBJ2-7
TGTGCCAGCAGTTTTGGACGGCTAGGCGAGCAGTACTTC
CASSFGRLGEQYF
>.|TRBV28|.|TRBJ1-2
TGTGCCAGCAGTTCCTCGGTTATTAGGGACCCAGAGGTAACAAACTATGGCTACACCTTC
CASSSSVIRDPEVTNYGYTF
>once|TRBV27|.|TRBJ2-3
TGTGCCAGCAGTGGTCTGTTCAACACAGATACGCAGTATTTT
CASSGLFNTDTQYF
>.|TRBV7-9|TRBD1|TRBJ1-2
TGTGCCAGCAGCTCAGGAGGACAGGCTTGGGGCTACACCTTC
CASSSGGQAWGYTF
>.|TRBV7-9|TRBD2|TRBJ2-1
TGTGCCAGCAGCACAGCGGGAGTCTACAATGAGCAGTTCTTC
CASSTAGVYNEQFF
>once|TRBV6-1|TRBD1|TRBJ2-1
TGTGCCAGCAGTGAACCAGGGGGCTACAATGAGCAGTTCTTC
CASSEPGGYNEQFF
>.|TRBV7-9|.|TRBJ2-7
TGTGCCAGCAGCGCTTCGGGGGAGCAGTACTTC
CASSASGEQYF
>.|TRBV4-3|TRBD1|TRBJ2-7
TGCGCCAGCAGCCACGACAGGGCCCACTACGAGCAGTACTTC
CASSHDRAHYEQYF
>once|TRBV7-7|TRBD1|TRBJ2-1
TGTGCCAGCAGCCCACGGACAGGGTACAATGAGCAGTTCTTC
CASSPRTGYNEQFF
>.|TRBV27|TRBD1|TRBJ1-2
TGTGCCAGCGGGGCCTGGACAGGGGATGTCTACACCTTC
CASGAWTGDVYTF
>.|TRBV7-9|TRBD2|TRBJ2-1
TGTGCCAGCAGCTCTAGCGGGAGGGCCTTTGGTGAGCAGTTCTTC
CASSSSGRAFGEQFF
>.|TRBV29-1|TRBD1|TRBJ1-2
TGCAGCGCCACAGACTGGACAGGGGGAGACTATGGCTACACCTTC
CSATDWTGGDYGYTF
>.|TRBV6-1|.|TRBJ2-7
TGTGCCAGCACTGACCTCGGGACGGACTATTACGAGCAGTACTTC
CASTDLGTDYYEQYF
>.|TRBV25-1|.|TRBJ2-5
TGTGCCAGCAGTCCTCAGACCCAAGAGACCCAGTACTTC
CASSPQTQETQYF
>.|TRBV9|.|TRBJ1-1
TGTGCCAGCAGCTCCACCGGGGCGGTGAACACTGAAGCTTTCTTT
CASSSTGAVNTEAFF
>.|TRBV11-2|TRBD1|TRBJ2-1
TGTGCCAGCAGCCAGACAGGGGACTTTAATGAGCAGTTCTTC
CASSQTGDFNEQFF
>.|TRBV18|TRBD1|TRBJ2-7
TGTGCCAGCTCACCACGACCCGGGACAGGCTCCTACGAGCAGTACTTC
CASSPRPGTGSYEQYF
>.|TRBV7-7|TRBD1|TRBJ2-1
TGTGCCAGCAGCTTAGGGCAGGGGGTCAATGAGCAGTTCTTC
CASSLGQGVNEQFF
>few|TRBV11-2|TRBD2|TRBJ2-2
TGTGCCAGCAGCTCTGGACTAGCGGATTACACCGGGGAGCTGTTTTTT
CASSSGLADYTGELFF
>.|TRBV7-8|.|TRBJ2-7
TGTGCCAGCAGCTCGGCCGGGAGCTTAACCTACGAGCAGTACTTC
CASSSAGSLTYEQYF
>.|TRBV5-1|TRBD1|TRBJ1-1
TGCGCCAGCAGCTTGAGACAGGGTAACACTGAAGCTTTCTTT
CASSLRQGNTEAFF
>.|TRBV14|TRBD1|TRBJ1-3
TGTGCCAGCAGGCGGACAGGGGAAGTCACCATATATTTT
CASRRTGEVTIYF
>.|TRBV15|TRBD2|TRBJ2-5
TGTGCCACCAGCAGAGATGGGGCGGGAGGAGAGACCCAGTACTTC
CATSRDGAGGETQYF
>.|TRBV10-3|.|TRBJ1-1
TGTGCCATCAGTGACCCACCCCTAGAAGCTTTCTTT
CAISDPPLEAFF
>.|TRBV30|.|TRBJ1-1
TGTGCCTGGAGTGTCGACAGCAGATTCAACACTGAAGCTTTCTTT
CAWSVDSRFNTEAFF
>.|TRBV9|TRBD2|TRBJ2-7
TGTGCCAGCAGCGTAGGCGGGAGGGTGAGCGAGCAGTACTTC
CASSVGGRVSEQYF
>.|TRBV9|.|TRBJ1-1
TGTGCCAGCAGCGCCCCTTTGGGTTCTGAAGCTTTCTTT
CASSAPLGSEAFF
>.|TRBV7-9|TRBD1|TRBJ1-5
TGTGCCAGCAGCTTAGACCAGGGGGCGGGTCAGCCCCAGCATTTT
CASSLDQGAGQPQHF
>.|TRBV5-6|.|TRBJ1-2
TGTGCCAGCAGATACCCGGAGGGTTATGGCTACACCTTC
CASRYPEGYGYTF
>.|TRBV19|TRBD1|TRBJ1-2
TGTGCCAGTAAGGACCCAGGATTGGGACAGGGAAATGGCTACACCTTC
CASKDPGLGQGNGYTF
>.|TRBV7-9|TRBD2|TRBJ2-1
TGTGCCAGCAGCTTAGCGCTGGGACTAGCCGATGAGCAGTTCTTC
CASSLALGLADEQFF
>.|TRBV6-1|.|TRBJ1-2
TGTGCCAGCAGTGAAGGGGGAGATAACTATGGCTACACCTTC
CASSEGGDNYGYTF
>once|TRBV4-1|.|TRBJ2-1
TGCGCCAGCAGCCAAGAGGCAGGAACCTACAATGAGCAGTTCTTC
CASSQEAGTYNEQFF